A single sample is the source of the 3 T cell receptor beta chains below, sequenced in a study of shared T cell receptors in the human thymus. Measured with immunoSEQ multiplex PCR; TCRdb has only the in-frame clones, and not every one. This sample has approximately 580,000 clones, with approximately 80% found just once. A further study also used this sample, focusing on human thymus T cells.

Sequences were obtained from thymocytes. The source of these receptors is a boy under two years old with a congenital heart defect.

The V and J genes are TRBV5-6 and TRBJ2-7, with a possible D match to TRBD1 (6 bases). The germline V gene has CDR1 SGHDT and CDR2 YYEEEE. The CDR3 runs to 15 residues. The germline V and J ends were trimmed by 0 bases and 5 bases, with 15 bases remaining between them. CDR3 sequence: CASSLVGRGTHEQYF. The CDR3 DNA sequence: TGTGCCAGCAGCTTGGTTGGCAGGGGCACGCACGAGCAGTACTTC.

The chain combines TRBV27 with TRBJ1-1, with D tentatively TRBD1 (5 bases). The CDR3 has 13 residues. V was trimmed by 10 bases and J by 3 bases, leaving 15 bases between them. Germline values: CDR1 MNHEY, CDR2 SMNVEV (reference sequence). This chain's CDR3 is CATRRDSDTEAFF. The CDR3 DNA is TGTGCCACCAGACGGGACTCTGACACTGAAGCTTTCTTT.

The V call is TRBV4-3, the J call TRBJ1-1, with TRBD1 matching 7 bases. CDR1 LGHNA and CDR2 YSLEER come from the germline V gene. V shed 4 bases and J 7 bases; nucleotides not matched to a gene: 6. CDR3 length equals 13 residues. The DNA of the CDR3 is TGCGCCAGCAGCCGCCGGGACAGCGATGAAGCTTTCTTT. Translation: CASSRRDSDEAFF.